Listed here are 2 T cell receptor beta chains from one sample, sequenced in a study of T cell changes during pregnancy in multiple sclerosis. Only in-frame clones appear in the TCRdb table, and some are missing; sequencing was by immunoSEQ multiplex PCR. The data contain approximately 69,000 clones, around 90% of them singletons. The starting material was peripheral blood, obtained in the second trimester of pregnancy. The receptors were sampled from a female donor in good health, enrolled as a control in a pregnancy study.

The chain recombines TRBV9 with TRBJ1-2; D perhaps matches TRBD1 (6 bases). V lost 3 bases and J lost 7, with 13 bases in between. The CDR3 is 13 amino acids. Germline V gene sequence: CDR1 SGDLS, CDR2 YYNGEE. The CDR3 DNA is TGTGCCAGCAGCGCCGCGGACAGTCCTGGCTACACCTTC. It encodes CASSAADSPGYTF.

V and J are TRBV6-5 and TRBJ1-1; 7 bases agree with TRBD1. The CDR3 loop spans 15 amino acids. Germline lookup yields CDR1 MNHEY and CDR2 SVGAGI. The ends lost 0 bases at V and 4 bases at J; junction bases unmatched: 5. CDR3 region: CASSYSFRQGTEAFF. CDR3 DNA sequence: TGTGCCAGCAGTTACTCATTTCGACAGGGCACTGAAGCTTTCTTT.